This T cell receptor (beta chain) appears in the sequencing data of a study of CD8+CD57+ T cells in acquired aplastic anemia. Study at large: Yields of DNA that came from sorted CD4+ and CD8+ cells averaged approximately 3.5 ug. General observations from the study: Patients did not significantly differ from controls in CD8+ Simpson's diversity.

As concerns this clonotype: Its antigen remains unknown.

Patients picked for sequencing had shown CD8+CD57+ cell expansion detected by flow cytometry. Blood was sampled before the patients had received any therapy. Germline assignment: CDR1 LNHDA and CDR2 SQIVND (reference sequence). The J segment lost 1 base and the V segment lost 4 bases, leaving 6 bases of the junction unmatched. The CDR3 totals 15 residues. Investigators profiled TCR beta VDJ and CDR3 from genomic DNA template. TCRdb reprocessed the reads with MiXCR, giving one entry per CDR3 protein. This sample has 180,000 or so distinct CDR3 sequences, with around 60% found just once. Sequenced material: sorted CD4+, CD8+, or CD8+CD57+ T cells (not recorded which) from PBMCs. The genes are TRBV19 and TRBJ1-1; TRBD1 agrees at 7 bases. The source of this sequence is a human donor with aplastic anemia. CDR3 sequence: CASSTTGQPNTEAFF. The CDR3 nucleotides read TGTGCCAGTAGTACCACGGGACAGCCGAACACTGAAGCTTTCTTT.